The 27 T cell receptor beta chains presented below share a single source sample, sequenced in a study of blood T cells in healthy people across ages. Alongside a J-beta primer mix, a sample-barcoded 5' primer served in a second PCR lasting roughly 6 to 11 cycles. TCRdb analysed the 5' RACE reads with MiXCR anew, one entry per CDR3 protein. The sample lists over a million distinct CDR3 sequences; around two fifths were seen once. The sequencing input was blood. Receptor source: a woman aged 18 to 35 in good health.

This clonotype appeared once. The J gene is TRBJ2-3, the V gene TRBV25-1; 7 bases align to TRBD1. The CDR3 spans 15 residues. CDR1 is MGHDK, CDR2 SYGVNS, per germline. The ends lost 1 base at V and 4 bases at J; junction bases unmatched: 5. CDR3 loop: CASSELGGSSDTQYF. CDR3 nucleotides: TGTGCCAGCAGTGAATTAGGGGGCTCCTCAGATACGCAGTATTTT. The full variable domain, rest sourced from reference TRBV25-1 and TRBJ2-3, is EADIYQTPRYLVIGTGKKITLECSQTMGHDKMYWYQQDPGMELHLIHYSYGVNSTEKGDLSSESTVSRIRTEHFPLTLESARPSHTSQYLCASSELGGSSDTQYFGPGTRLTVL.

This clonotype has a handful of counts. Here the CDR3 reads CAISEGGHRGYTF. CDR3 bases: TGTGCCATCAGTGAGGGGGGCCACCGTGGCTACACCTTC. The chain carries TRBV10-3 and TRBJ1-2, with a possible D match to TRBD1 (6 bases). Deletions cut 2 bases from V and 7 bases from J, with 11 bases between. CDR3 length equals 13 residues. Germline V gene data show CDR1 as ENHRY and CDR2 as SYGVKD.

On this clonotype: The junction does not match germline at one end; this may be a read error. This sequence joins TRBV29-1 and TRBJ2-7, with D possibly matching TRBD2 (5 bases). The germline V gene encodes CDR1 SQVTM and CDR2 ANQGSEA. This CDR3 is built from 14 residues. The CDR3: CSLATGTSSDEQYF. CDR3 sequence (DNA): TGCAGTCTAGCTACGGGTACAAGCTCCGACGAGCAGTACTTC.

The V and J genes are TRBV7-3 and TRBJ1-1; perhaps TRBD1 as D (5 bases). The CDR3 is made up of 13 amino acids. Trimming removed 2 bases from V and 4 bases from J, with 8 bases in between. From germline, CDR1 is SGHTA and CDR2 FQGTGA. The CDR3 DNA reads as TGTGCCAGCAGCTTACCAGGGTTCACTGAAGCTTTCTTT. It encodes CASSLPGFTEAFF.

V usage is TRBV7-3 and J usage is TRBJ2-1, with a weak D call TRBD2 (7 bases). The CDR3 has 14 residues. V lost 9 bases and J lost 5, with 17 bases in between. CDR1 is SGHTA, CDR2 FQGTGA, per germline. For the CDR3, the DNA is TGTGCCAGTTCAATAGGGGGGGGCAACAATGAGCAGTTCTTC. Its protein product is CASSIGGGNNEQFF.

This clonotype was recorded a few times. The V gene is TRBV7-2, the J gene TRBJ2-3, with D uncertain. Between the trimmed V and J ends, which lost 5 bases and 0 bases, there was a span of 12 bases. Germline-derived CDR1 and CDR2 are SGHTA and FQGNSA. The CDR3 totals 15 residues. The CDR3 nucleotides are TGTGCCAGCAGCCGCCAGGTCGCTAGCACAGATACGCAGTATTTT. This codes for CASSRQVASTDTQYF.

This clonotype was seen a few times. This chain uses TRBV7-8 with TRBJ2-1, with D possibly TRBD1 on 6 matching bases. Germline loops: CDR1 SGHVS, CDR2 FQNEAQ. This CDR3 region has 16 residues. Trimming left V 1 base short and J 1 base short, with 11 bases between. The CDR3 sequence is CASSLVGGFSYNEQFF. The CDR3 bases are TGTGCCAGCAGCTTAGTAGGGGGATTTTCCTACAATGAGCAGTTCTTC.

The J gene is TRBJ2-5, the V gene TRBV20-1; 7 nucleotides align to TRBD2. This CDR3 comprises 15 residues. From germline, CDR1 is DFQATT and CDR2 SNEGSKA (reference sequence). The ends lost 3 bases at V and 2 bases at J; junction bases unmatched: 9. CDR3 protein: CSASSGRAAQETQYF. The CDR3, as DNA: TGCAGTGCTAGTAGTGGGAGGGCCGCGCAAGAGACCCAGTACTTC.

This chain connects TRBV9 to TRBJ1-1, with D uncertain. The CDR3 is made up of 14 amino acids. With 0 bases removed from V and 2 bases from J, the gap between germline ends came to 8 bases. Germline loops: CDR1 SGDLS, CDR2 YYNGEE. The CDR3 here is CASSVVWENTEAFF. For the CDR3, the DNA is TGTGCCAGCAGCGTAGTCTGGGAAAACACTGAAGCTTTCTTT.

Worth noting for this clonotype: A single base separates this from a much larger clone, so it may be a read error. The rearrangement uses TRBV7-9 and TRBJ2-3; D call uncertain. CDR3 size: 14 residues. From germline, CDR1 is SEHNR and CDR2 FQNEAQ (reference sequence). CDR3 amino acids: CACSLATSVDTQYF. For the CDR3, the DNA is TGTGCCTGCAGCTTAGCAACTTCGGTCGATACGCAGTATTTT.

This sequence joins TRBV4-2 and TRBJ2-7, with TRBD2 matching over 13 bases. CDR3 length: 15 residues. Germline-derived CDR1 and CDR2 are LGHNA and YNFKEQ. The V gene end was trimmed by 1 base and the J gene end by 6 bases; junction bases not matched to a gene: 3. CDR3 residues: CASSQGGLAGTEQYF. The CDR3, as DNA: TGTGCCAGCAGCCAAGGGGGACTAGCGGGAACCGAGCAGTACTTC.

J is TRBJ2-1 and V is TRBV3-1; TRBD2 is a possible D gene (6 bases). This CDR3 contains 15 residues. Per germline, CDR1 LGHDT and CDR2 YNNKEL (reference sequence). V was pared by 0 bases and J by 10 bases, with 16 bases between. CDR3 nucleotide sequence: TGTGCCAGCAGCCAAGACCGCGGGGTCACCTACGAGCAGTTCTTC. Its protein is CASSQDRGVTYEQFF.

Only a few counts were recorded for this clonotype. The chain couples TRBV12-3 or TRBV12-4 to TRBJ1-1, with D maybe TRBD1 (6 bases). The V and J ends lost 5 bases and 5 bases respectively, with 15 bases between them. The CDR3 has 14 amino acids. The CDR3 reads CASSEQGRGTEAFF. Here the CDR3 DNA reads TGTGCCAGCAGTGAACAGGGCCGGGGAACTGAAGCTTTCTTT.

The chain has TRBV9 and TRBJ1-5; tentatively, D is TRBD1 (6 bases). V was clipped by 2 bases and J by 0 bases, with 9 bases between them. Per germline, CDR1 SGDLS and CDR2 YYNGEE. This CDR3 has 15 residues. The CDR3 nucleotides read TGTGCCAGCAGCGTTGGACAGAATAGCAATCAGCCCCAGCATTTT. Encoded protein: CASSVGQNSNQPQHF. The variable domain in full, with the rest retrieved from reference TRBV9 and TRBJ1-5, is DSGVTQTPKHLITATGQRVTLRCSPRSGDLSVYWYQQSLDQGLQFLIQYYNGEERAKGNILERFSAQQFPDLHSELNLSSLELGDSALYFCASSVGQNSNQPQHFGDGTRLSIL.

The V gene is TRBV6-6, the J gene TRBJ2-5; possibly TRBD1 or TRBD2 for D (5 bases each). The CDR3 spans 14 residues. V lost 2 bases to trimming and J lost 9 bases, with 16 bases between them. Germline loops: CDR1 MNHNY, CDR2 SVGAGI (reference sequence). In DNA form, the CDR3 reads TGTGCCAGCAGTTACAATGGGGGATACACGGCCCAGTACTTC. As protein: CASSYNGGYTAQYF.

The genes are TRBV6-1 and TRBJ2-1, with D tentatively TRBD1 (6 bases). Germline V gene data show CDR1 as MNHNS and CDR2 as SASEGT. Trimming removed 8 bases from V and 0 bases from J, with 14 bases in between. The CDR3 is 15 residues long. Here the CDR3 reads CASAFQGFSYNEQFF. DNA for the CDR3: TGTGCCAGCGCTTTCCAGGGGTTCTCCTACAATGAGCAGTTCTTC.

This clonotype was detected a few times. The rearrangement uses TRBV10-3 and TRBJ1-1; D gene unclear. Germline V gene data show CDR1 as ENHRY and CDR2 as SYGVKD. V was cut by 0 bases and J by 11 bases, with 13 bases left in between. The CDR3 extends over 13 amino acids. The DNA of the CDR3 is TGTGCCATCAGTGAGTCGCCTACGAGCGCGGCTTTCTTT. Translated, it gives CAISESPTSAAFF.

The count of this clonotype is one. J is TRBJ1-1 and V is TRBV6-1; D unclear. This CDR3 is 13 amino acids long. The V end lost 6 bases, the J end lost 0 bases, and 8 bases lay between the germline ends. In germline, CDR1 is MNHNS, CDR2 SASEGT. This CDR3 is CASRDILNTEAFF. The CDR3 bases are TGTGCCAGCAGAGATATTTTGAACACTGAAGCTTTCTTT.

This clonotype occurred a few times. The gene calls are TRBV11-2 and TRBJ2-1, with 10 bases matching TRBD2. Trimming cost V 1 base and J 5 bases; bases outside gene matches: 5. The CDR3 length is 16 residues. In germline, CDR1 is SGHAT, CDR2 FQNNGV. The CDR3 DNA reads TGTGCCAGCAGCTTAGGTGGGACTAGCGTCAACAATGAGCAGTTCTTC. Protein sequence: CASSLGGTSVNNEQFF. Using reference TRBV11-2 and TRBJ2-1 for the parts outside the CDR3, the full variable domain is EAGVAQSPRYKIIEKRQSVAFWCNPISGHATLYWYQQILGQGPKLLIQFQNNGVVDDSQLPKDRFSAERLKGVDSTLKIQPAKLEDSAVYLCASSLGGTSVNNEQFFGPGTRLTVL.

Remarks on this clonotype: An end of the junction does not agree with germline; a read error may underlie this. The chain carries TRBV9 and TRBJ2-1; D is perhaps TRBD2 (8 bases). Germline CDR1 and CDR2: SGDLS and YYNGEE. CDR3 size: 14 residues. The CDR3 is CASSVAGQKNEQFF. The CDR3 bases are TGTGCCAGCAGTGTAGCGGGACAGAAGAATGAGCAGTTCTTC.

The chain carries TRBV30 and TRBJ2-5, with 7 positions matching TRBD2. This CDR3 has 15 residues. The germline V gene encodes CDR1 GTSNPN and CDR2 SVGIG (reference sequence). V shed 0 bases and J 11 bases; nucleotides not matched to a gene: 15. The CDR3 DNA reads TGTGCCTGGAGTGTATTGAGTAGCGGGCGAAATGAGCAGTACTTC. As protein: CAWSVLSSGRNEQYF.

This sequence joins TRBV7-2 and TRBJ2-5, with TRBD2 identical over 11 bases. CDR3 length equals 19 residues. The V and J ends lost 5 bases and 4 bases, in that order; junction bases with no gene match: 18. The germline CDR1 and CDR2 sequences are SGHTA and FQGNSA. CDR3 in DNA: TGTGCCAGCAGCCCTTATCGGACAACTAGCGGGAGATTTCGAGAGACCCAGTACTTC. This codes for CASSPYRTTSGRFRETQYF.

This clonotype was counted between two and nine times. This may stem from a read error, because a much larger clone lies one nucleotide away. The chain links TRBV11-3 to TRBJ2-1; weak D call: TRBD1 (5 bases). V was pared by 1 base and J by 8 bases, with 9 bases between. Germline values: CDR1 SGHNT, CDR2 YENEEA. The CDR3 is 13 amino acids. The DNA of the CDR3 is TGTGCCAGCAGCTTAGCCCAAGGGGATGAGCAGTTCTTC. Its translation: CASSLAQGDEQFF. Full variable domain (rest looked up from reference TRBV11-3 and TRBJ2-1): EAGVVQSPRYKIIEKKQPVAFWCNPISGHNTLYWYLQNLGQGPELLIRYENEEAVDDSQLPKDRFSAERLKGVDSTLKIQPAELGDSAVYLCASSLAQGDEQFFGPGTRLTVL.

Only a few counts were recorded for this clonotype. The CDR3: CAWSPGGGLNEQYF. DNA of the CDR3: TGTGCCTGGAGTCCCGGCGGCGGTTTAAACGAGCAGTACTTC. The chain carries TRBV30 and TRBJ2-5; no reliable D call. The J call is uncertain, as TRBJ2-7 better fits the DNA end. The length of the CDR3 is 14 residues. Germline V lookup: CDR1 GTSNPN, CDR2 SVGIG (reference sequence).

This clonotype appeared a single time. V is TRBV28 and J is TRBJ2-6; D unresolved. Germline lookup yields CDR1 MDHEN and CDR2 SYDVKM. V lost 1 base and J lost 0, with 19 bases in between. The CDR3 sequence is 20 residues long. In DNA form, the CDR3 reads TGTGCCAGCAGTTTATCCCTATCGAAAGGAACGATCTCTGGGGCCAACGTCCTGACTTTC. The encoded protein is CASSLSLSKGTISGANVLTF.

CDR3 in DNA: TGTGCCACCCAAATTGGGGGCAGGGACTATGGCTACACCTTC. It codes for CATQIGGRDYGYTF. This chain connects TRBV12-3 or TRBV12-4 to TRBJ1-2, with D tentatively TRBD1 (6 bases). Trimming took 10 bases from V and 3 from J, leaving 18 bases between them. CDR3 length: 14 residues.

This clonotype was detected only a few times. This chain joins TRBV25-1 and TRBJ1-1, with 8 nucleotides matching TRBD1. The CDR3 runs 11 residues. J was trimmed by 12 bases and V by 3 bases; bases with no gene match: 3. Germline V gives CDR1 MGHDK, CDR2 SYGVNS. The CDR3 nucleotides are TGTGCCAGCAGTGACGACAGGGGAACTTTCTTT. Translation gives CASSDDRGTFF.